The subject of this entry is one T cell receptor beta chain. Its antigen is unknown. The data derive from a study of shared clonotypes between healthy human individuals. Overall study findings and caveats: Among a few donors, roughly 5.5% of naive CD4 clonotypes were found in common. Among non-shared clonotypes, generation probabilities were lower than among those shared by all four donors.

Between the trimmed V and J ends, which lost 4 bases and 11 bases, there was a span of 17 bases. CDR1 is LNHNV and CDR2 is YYDKDF in the germline V gene (reference sequence). The CDR3 consists of 13 residues. The authors loaded about 200 ng DNA, 30,000 to 35,000 T cell genomes, into sorted-subset replicate PCRs. Profiled with immunoSEQ multiplex PCR; TCRdb holds only in-frame clones, not every one. The data hold 2 million to 2.5 million clones, with approximately 93% observed a single time. The TCR was taken from a man aged 18 to 35 in good health. Some clones in this sample may be carry-over from other donors' samples. The chain carries TRBV15 and TRBJ1-1, with D possibly TRBD1 on 6 matching bases. Sequenced material: naive CD4+ T cells from PBMCs. The subset: CD45RA+ positively selected. Here the CDR3 reads CATSTWGPGMAFF. Written as DNA, the CDR3 is TGTGCCACCAGCACCTGGGGGCCAGGGATGGCTTTCTTT.